This T cell receptor (beta chain) was captured by sequencing in a study of cytomegalovirus exposure and HLA in healthy donors. Study at large: Within an early data release were about 90 million unique TCRs drawn from HLA-typed donors. Study-wide results and limits: A list of 150 or so TCR beta chains associated with cytomegalovirus was given. Analyses of presence/absence relied on an assumption of roughly uniform sequencing depth across donors.

13 Jbeta primers and 60 Vbeta primers were used for the PCR. Profiling relied on immunoSEQ multiplex PCR, and the TCRdb table lists in-frame clones only, not all of them. The sample holds approximately 140,000 clones, roughly 74% seen once. As regards this clone: Its antigen remains unknown.

From germline, CDR1 is LNHDA and CDR2 SQIVND (reference sequence). The CDR3 loop spans 12 amino acids. The germline V and J ends were trimmed by 9 bases and 4 bases, with 12 bases remaining between them. Specimen: PBMCs. The TCR comes from a man aged 35 to 55 in good health and CMV-seronegative. The rearrangement joins TRBV19 to TRBJ1-2; a weak D match, TRBD1 (5 bases). The CDR3 here is CASRRDFYGYTF. The CDR3 nucleotides read TGTGCCAGCCGCCGGGACTTCTATGGCTACACCTTC. Using reference TRBV19 and TRBJ1-2 for the parts outside the CDR3, the full variable domain is DGGITQSPKYLFRKEGQNVTLSCEQNLNHDAMYWYRQDPGQGLRLIYYSQIVNDFQKGDIAEGYSVSREKKESFPLTVTSAQKNPTAFYLCASRRDFYGYTFGSGTRLTVV.